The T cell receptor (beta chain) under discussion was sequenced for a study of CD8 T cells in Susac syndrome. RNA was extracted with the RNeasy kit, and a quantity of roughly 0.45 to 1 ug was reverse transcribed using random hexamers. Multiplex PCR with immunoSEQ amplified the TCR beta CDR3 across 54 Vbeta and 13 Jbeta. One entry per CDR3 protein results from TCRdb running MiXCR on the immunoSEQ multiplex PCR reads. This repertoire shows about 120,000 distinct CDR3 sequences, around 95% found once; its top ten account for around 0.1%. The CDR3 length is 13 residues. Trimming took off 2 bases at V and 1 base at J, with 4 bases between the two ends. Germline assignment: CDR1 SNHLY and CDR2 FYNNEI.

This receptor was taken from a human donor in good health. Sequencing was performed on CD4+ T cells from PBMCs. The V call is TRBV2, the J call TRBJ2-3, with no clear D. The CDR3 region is CASSESGTDTQYF. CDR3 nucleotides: TGTGCCAGCAGTGAAAGCGGCACAGATACGCAGTATTTT.